This TCR beta chain was captured in a study of molecular identifiers for immune sequencing clone quantification (dated by TCRdb to the late 2010s). General notes on the study: For a replicate experiment, the RNA from either 20,000 or 100,000 naive CD8 T cells was divided into five aliquots, and four of those aliquots went on to sequencing. This methods study used CD8 T cells to benchmark TCR RNA copy counting and molecular-identifier clustering-based TCR repertoire sequencing (MIDCIRS).

Points the paper makes about the study in general: Highly expanded clone sizes could be underestimated if identical TCR molecules share a barcode. When barcode sub-clustering was omitted, TCR diversity was inflated by chimeric consensus sequences, with chimeras reaching as high as 47%. Around 2.9 recovered TCR RNA copies per cell were obtained by modeling, versus roughly 10 by digital PCR, implying a capture efficiency of 25% to 35%. Naive libraries contained spiked-in Jurkat TCR RNA (approximately nine copies' worth), which is not part of the donor repertoire. In CMV-specific effector cells, clones with more than 20 RNA copies contained over 98% of molecules, whereas in naive cells such clones contained under 1% of molecules. Even against a background of some 920,000 naive CD8 T cells, spiked-in Jurkat TCR RNA amounting to a single cell's worth was reported to be detectable.

This clonotype was detected a few times. Its target antigen remains unknown. No per-base quality is available; no much larger clone lies one base away. The library was generated by PCR. The instrument given in TCRdb is Illumina HiSeq 4000. Bulk TCR libraries were made following a previously described method, with the TCR primers given in Table S5. Total RNA was purified with the Qiagen AllPrep DNA/RNA kit. Before any analysis, reads coming from multiple sequencing runs of the same library were combined into one pool. In the authors' own workflow: Reads were retained only if an exact TCR constant sequence was present, and the retained reads were trimmed to 150 nt and grouped according to their 12-nt molecular barcodes. Reads in each barcode group were sub-clustered using a 15% Levenshtein threshold, and a quality-weighted consensus sequence was built for each RNA molecule. Non-functional sequences were discarded, and so were lower-count sequences lying one edit away from another sequence. Based on a fit of two negative binomial distributions, barcode sub-clusters having less than 20% of the maximum read count were discarded. TCRdb ran its own pipeline on the public reads, namely fastp trimming at Q25 and MiXCR clone calling, and kept in-frame beta chains. Rows are unified per CDR3 protein, each entry keeping the most common DNA and genes. V and J calls and clone size were set by TCRdb, not the authors. This sample has 350,000 or so distinct CDR3 sequences in its table, and around 21% of those were observed once. The top ten clones comprise approximately 0.8% of the sample.

From the cysteine up to the phenylalanine, the CDR3 has a length of 13 residues. Of all the DNA, just the CDR3 is kept, 39 bases in frame from base 1. As encoded in the germline V gene, CDR1 is MDHEN while CDR2 is SYDVKM. Trimming costs V 11 bases and J 0 bases, and their ends lie 14 bases apart. Libraries of naive CD8 T cells were generated from roughly 20,000 to 1,000,000 sorted cells, with 10%, 30% or 50% of the purified RNA used. Naive CD8 T cells were FACS-sorted as CD8+CD4-CCR7+CD45RA+ on a BD FACSAria II into RLT Plus buffer. To test detection sensitivity, Jurkat RNA equivalent to approximately nine TCR copies was spiked into samples of roughly 18,000-1,000,000 naive CD8 T cells. CD8 T cells were enriched using RosetteSep CD8+ T Cell Enrichment Cocktail and Ficoll-Paque, and the enriched cells then underwent ACK red cell lysis.

The sequence is built from TRBV28 and TRBJ2-7, with TRBD2 as a weak D call on 7 bases. Sample: naive CD8+ T cells from blood, with Jurkat cell RNA spiked in. Read against the paper, the sample's cell subset or site label means: FACS-sorted CD8+CD4-CCR7+CD45RA+ naive T cells. The sequence was obtained from a human donor in good health. Some libraries in this study had Jurkat cell RNA spiked in. The nucleotide sequence reads TGTGCCGGGGGGGCGGCCAGCTCCTACGAGCAGTACTTC. This sequence encodes CAGGAASSYEQYF.